The rows below give T cell receptor beta chains drawn from one sample of a study of cytomegalovirus exposure and HLA in healthy donors. Sequenced by immunoSEQ multiplex PCR; TCRdb stores in-frame clones only, minus some. The repertoire has 100,000 to 150,000 clones, roughly 84% of them found once; the top ten carry 2.7%. Specimen: PBMCs. Receptor source: a man in his fifties in good health and CMV-seronegative. Each CDR3 is given with its conserved first and last residue. A D gene is named only where the DNA matches it firmly. Rows give clone size only sometimes, using once, few, many, or a class for an expanded clone.

>TRBJ1-4|TRBV2|-|few
TGTGCCAGCAGTGGGGGGGGAATCGGTGAAAAACTGTTTTTT
CASSGGGIGEKLFF
>TRBJ1-1|TRBV10-3|-|-
TGTGCCATCAGTAAGGACGTGGGGGGAACTGAAGCTTTCTTT
CAISKDVGGTEAFF
>TRBJ2-2|TRBV5-6|-|-
TGTGCCAGCAGCCGTGCGGGCACGGCCGGGGAGCTGTTTTTT
CASSRAGTAGELFF
>TRBJ1-1|TRBV19|-|-
TGTGCCAGTAGACCCCCCGGGACATTGAACACTGAAGCTTTCTTT
CASRPPGTLNTEAFF
>TRBJ1-1|TRBV28|-|-
TGTGCCAGCAGCCCCGGGGTGGGCACTGAAGCTTTCTTT
CASSPGVGTEAFF
>TRBJ2-7|TRBV5-1|TRBD1|-
TGCGCCAGCAGCCCGGGACAGGGGGCCTACGAGCAGTACTTC
CASSPGQGAYEQYF
>TRBJ1-1|TRBV5-1|-|-
TGCGCCAGCAGCTCTGAGAGGATCAACACTGAAGCTTTCTTT
CASSSERINTEAFF
>TRBJ2-7|TRBV4-1|-|-
TGCGCCAGCAGCCCCGAGGGTCGGGGCGAGCAGTACTTC
CASSPEGRGEQYF
>TRBJ1-2|TRBV4-1|TRBD1|-
TGCGCCAGCAGCCAGGTGACAGGGGTTGCTGGCTACACCTTC
CASSQVTGVAGYTF
>TRBJ2-7|TRBV27|TRBD2|-
TGTGCCAGCAGTTTCCGGGCTAGCGGAAACTACGAGCAGTACTTC
CASSFRASGNYEQYF
>TRBJ2-5|TRBV7-2|TRBD1|-
TGTGCCAGCAGCTTGGGACAGTTAGAGACCCAGTACTTC
CASSLGQLETQYF
>TRBJ1-1|TRBV5-1|-|-
TGCGCCAGCAGCACCGCCGACCACACAGCGAACACTGAAGCTTTCTTT
CASSTADHTANTEAFF
>TRBJ1-2|TRBV5-1|-|-
TGCGCCAGCAGCTTGGATGAGGGGAGGTACTATGGCTACACCTTC
CASSLDEGRYYGYTF
>TRBJ2-7|TRBV4-2|-|once
TGTGCCAGCAGCCAAGAAGGGGTAGACCACGAGCAGTACTTC
CASSQEGVDHEQYF
>TRBJ2-3|TRBV9|-|-
TGTGCCAGCAGCCCCGGACAGAGCACAGATACGCAGTATTTT
CASSPGQSTDTQYF
>TRBJ2-3|TRBV5-4|TRBD2|-
TGTGCCAGCAGCCTAGCGGGGGGCGGTTCAGATACGCAGTATTTT
CASSLAGGGSDTQYF
>TRBJ2-1|TRBV2|TRBD2|few
TGTGCCAGCAGTGATTCTAGCGGGGAGAACAATGAGCAGTTCTTC
CASSDSSGENNEQFF
>TRBJ1-4|TRBV6-1|-|-
TGTGCCAGCACGCTAGGCCCCGGCGAAAAACTGTTTTTT
CASTLGPGEKLFF
>TRBJ2-7|TRBV10-2|TRBD1|-
TGCGCCAGCCCTTACCCCGAACAGGGGGCCTACGAGCAGTACTTC
CASPYPEQGAYEQYF
>TRBJ2-1|TRBV19|TRBD2|-
TGTGCCAGTAGTATGGGACTAGCTTATGCCTACAATGAGCAGTTCTTC
CASSMGLAYAYNEQFF
>TRBJ1-2|TRBV27|TRBD1|once
TGTGCCAGCTCCAGACAGGGAATTGATGGCTACACCTTC
CASSRQGIDGYTF
>TRBJ1-2|TRBV5-1|TRBD1|-
TGCGCCAGTAGACTTGGGGGACAGGGGAACTATGGCTACACCTTC
CASRLGGQGNYGYTF
>TRBJ2-1|TRBV19|-|-
TGTGCCAGTAGTATAGATTCGAGGGCGGGTTACAATGAGCAGTTCTTC
CASSIDSRAGYNEQFF
>TRBJ1-6|TRBV6-4|-|-
TGTGCCAGCAGTGACTTTTTGGGAGACAATTCACCCCTCCACTTT
CASSDFLGDNSPLHF
>TRBJ1-1|TRBV29-1|-|-
TGCAGCGCGGGGATGGCTGAAGCTTTCTTT
CSAGMAEAFF
>TRBJ1-2|TRBV19|TRBD1|-
TGTGCCAGTAGACGGGACAGACCGTATGGCTACACCTTC
CASRRDRPYGYTF
>TRBJ1-4|TRBV9|-|-
TGTGCCAGCAGCGTAGCTTGGCGGGTGGGTGAAAAACTGTTTTTT
CASSVAWRVGEKLFF
>TRBJ2-5|TRBV10-3|TRBD2|-
TGTGCCGCTAATAGCGGGGAGGGGGAGACCCAGTACTTC
CAANSGEGETQYF
>TRBJ2-7|TRBV9|-|-
TGTGCCAGCAGCGGGGGGCCCCAGGGGTACGAGCAGTACTTC
CASSGGPQGYEQYF
>TRBJ2-5|TRBV29-1|TRBD2|-
TGCAGCGTTAAAGGGGGACTAGCGGGTTACGAGACCCAGTACTTC
CSVKGGLAGYETQYF
>TRBJ2-1|TRBV5-1|-|few
TGCGCCAGCAAGAGCGTTTACGAGCAGTTCTTC
CASKSVYEQFF
>TRBJ2-4|TRBV6-5|-|-
TGTGCCAGCACCCGGGTTAGGAGCGCCAAAAACATTCAGTACTTC
CASTRVRSAKNIQYF